One and the same sample provided the 29 T cell receptor beta chains below, sequenced in a study of blood T cell repertoires in COVID-19. Clones were read by immunoSEQ multiplex PCR, and TCRdb kept only the in-frame ones, dropping some. The sample has tens of thousands of clones, roughly 85% seen once. The source material was peripheral blood. The receptors stem from a woman aged 55-70 years with acute or convalescent COVID-19.

This clone is a singleton in its sample. The rearrangement uses TRBV27 and TRBJ2-7; 10 bases map to TRBD1. This CDR3 contains 16 residues. Germline V gene sequence: CDR1 MNHEY, CDR2 SMNVEV (reference sequence). The trim removed 4 bases at V and 2 bases at J, leaving 8 bases unmatched. The CDR3 reads CASSSLPGQGTYEQYF. The CDR3 nucleotides are TGTGCCAGCAGTTCCCTACCGGGACAGGGGACCTACGAGCAGTACTTC.

This clone was observed a few times. The J gene is TRBJ1-1, the V gene TRBV5-1; D may be TRBD1 (6 bases). The V end was cut by 6 bases, the J end by 5 bases, with 17 bases between. This CDR3 has 14 amino acids. Germline-derived CDR1 and CDR2 are SGHRS and YFSETQ. The CDR3 nucleotides read TGCGCCAGCACCTCAGGGGATGGTATTACTGAAGCTTTCTTT. Translated, it gives CASTSGDGITEAFF.

The V and J genes are TRBV24-1 and TRBJ2-3; tentative D call: TRBD1 (5 bases). Germline V gene lookup returns CDR1 KGHDR and CDR2 SFDVKD. The V and J ends lost 7 bases and 2 bases respectively, with 24 bases between them. This CDR3 has 18 amino acids. CDR3 bases: TGTGCCACCAGCCCGAGAGCAGGGCAGGCGTCGATCACAGATACGCAGTATTTT. Translation: CATSPRAGQASITDTQYF.

V gene TRBV10-3 combines with J gene TRBJ2-1, with 9 bases identical to TRBD2. Germline values: CDR1 ENHRY, CDR2 SYGVKD. The CDR3 sequence is 16 residues long. Trimming took 4 bases from V and 7 from J; bases not matched to a gene: 11. The CDR3 reads CAISASAGGPKNEQFF. The CDR3 coding sequence is TGTGCCATCAGTGCTTCTGCGGGAGGGCCTAAGAATGAGCAGTTCTTC.

The chain uses TRBV9 and TRBJ1-4; TRBD1 might be the D (5 bases). The CDR3 runs to 13 residues. CDR1 SGDLS and CDR2 YYNGEE come from the germline V gene. V was pared by 7 bases and J by 6 bases, with 13 bases between. CDR3 protein: CASGQGPDEKLFF. CDR3 coding DNA: TGTGCCAGCGGGCAGGGTCCGGATGAAAAACTGTTTTTT.

The chain is built from TRBV5-4 and TRBJ2-7; D might be TRBD1 (6 bases). The CDR3 has 13 residues. The ends were cut back, 2 bases at V and 6 bases at J, with 12 bases in the middle. Germline V gene sequence: CDR1 SGHNT, CDR2 YYREEE (reference sequence). CDR3 nucleotides: TGTGCCAGCAGCTTAACAGGGTCCCTCGAGCAGTACTTC. This sequence encodes CASSLTGSLEQYF. Based on the CDR3 plus reference TRBV5-4 and TRBJ2-7, the full variable domain is ETGVTQSPTHLIKTRGQQVTLRCSSQSGHNTVSWYQQALGQGPQFIFQYYREEENGRGNFPPRFSGLQFPNYSSELNVNALELDDSALYLCASSLTGSLEQYFGPGTRLTVT.

V gene TRBV12-3 or TRBV12-4 combines with J gene TRBJ1-1; D perhaps matches TRBD1 (6 bases). The CDR3 totals 11 residues. The V end was cut by 5 bases, the J end by 9 bases, with 10 bases between. CDR3 amino acids: CASSDWDKAFF. As DNA, the CDR3 is TGTGCCAGCAGTGACTGGGACAAAGCTTTCTTT.

The CDR3 reads CASSYRGTNYGYTF. The CDR3 bases are TGTGCCAGCAGTTATCGGGGTACAAACTATGGCTACACCTTC. V and J are TRBV6-5 and TRBJ1-2, with no clear D. CDR1 and CDR2 from the germline V gene are MNHEY and SVGAGI. The CDR3 has 14 residues. With 3 bases removed from V and 2 bases from J, the gap between germline ends came to 10 bases.

This clone was detected once. This chain connects TRBV28 to TRBJ2-1; possible D gene TRBD2, 6 bases. Germline CDR1 and CDR2: MDHEN and SYDVKM. Trimming took off 1 base at V and 6 bases at J, with 10 bases between the two ends. This CDR3 is built from 14 residues. The chain's CDR3 is CASSLSPGLNEQFF. CDR3 nucleotide sequence: TGTGCCAGCAGTTTATCCCCGGGACTCAATGAGCAGTTCTTC.

This clone was picked up a small number of times. CDR3 bases: TGTGCCAGCTCACCACCCGGGGGAGGGTACCCCTACGAGCAGTACTTC. Translated: CASSPPGGGYPYEQYF. This chain links TRBV18 with TRBJ2-7; TRBD2 matches 7 bases. The V gene end was trimmed by 0 bases and the J gene end by 2 bases; junction bases not matched to a gene: 7. The CDR3 has 16 residues. Germline V gene data show CDR1 as KGHSH and CDR2 as LQKENI.

This clone came up once. The chain joins TRBV6-6 to TRBJ1-6, with 7 bases lining up with TRBD1. The CDR3 extends over 14 amino acids. From germline, CDR1 is MNHNY and CDR2 SVGAGI (reference sequence). V shed 7 bases and J 6 bases; nucleotides not matched to a gene: 6. This chain's CDR3 is CASTRTGRNSPLHF. The CDR3 DNA sequence: TGTGCCAGCACTAGGACAGGACGTAATTCACCCCTCCACTTT.

This clone occurred once. The chain uses TRBV19 and TRBJ2-6; 7 nucleotides match TRBD2. With V trimmed by 6 bases and J by 2 bases, 19 bases remained unmatched. Germline CDR1 reads LNHDA; CDR2 reads SQIVND (reference sequence). The CDR3 loop spans 20 amino acids. The DNA of the CDR3 is TGTGCCAGTAGCGCTACGTTTTTAGGACTAGGATCTGCTGGGGCCAACGTCCTGACTTTC. Translating it yields CASSATFLGLGSAGANVLTF.

The CDR3 sequence: CASSARVGQAEAFF. For the CDR3, the DNA is TGTGCCAGCAGCGCGAGAGTTGGACAGGCTGAAGCTTTCTTT. The gene calls are TRBV9 and TRBJ1-1; 7 nucleotides agree with TRBD1. Per germline, CDR1 SGDLS and CDR2 YYNGEE. V was pared by 3 bases and J by 6 bases, with 8 bases of the junction left unmatched. This CDR3 spans 14 amino acids.

This chain joins TRBV2 and TRBJ1-1; 7 bases line up with TRBD1. The CDR3 is 13 amino acids. Per the germline V gene, CDR1 is SNHLY and CDR2 is FYNNEI. With V trimmed by 5 bases and J by 2 bases, 2 bases remained unmatched. CDR3 region: CASSTGVNTEAFF. CDR3 DNA sequence: TGTGCCAGCAGTACAGGGGTTAACACTGAAGCTTTCTTT.

This chain joins TRBV3-1 (or the pseudogene TRBV3-2) and TRBJ1-2, with 10 bases fitting TRBD1. Germline trimming cut 3 bases from V and 4 bases from J; bases unmatched to any gene: 5. The V gene's germline CDR1 is LGHDT and CDR2 YNNKEL (reference sequence). The CDR3 sequence is 15 residues long. CDR3 loop: CASSQTGGGGYGYTF. The CDR3 bases are TGTGCCAGCAGCCAGACAGGGGGCGGCGGCTATGGCTACACCTTC.

This chain connects TRBV19 to TRBJ2-3, with a tentative D call TRBD1 (5 bases). V was clipped by 2 bases and J by 1 base, with 7 bases between them. CDR3 size: 14 residues. In germline, CDR1 is LNHDA, CDR2 SQIVND (reference sequence). In DNA, the CDR3 is TGTGCCAGTAGTATAACAGGAGGCACAGATACGCAGTATTTT. It is translated as CASSITGGTDTQYF.

CDR3 in amino acids: CASSLGGTANEKLFF. For the CDR3, the DNA is TGCGCCAGCAGCTTGGGCGGGACGGCAAATGAAAAACTGTTTTTT. The chain employs TRBV5-1 and TRBJ1-4, with D tentatively TRBD1 (5 bases). Germline CDR1 is SGHRS and CDR2 is YFSETQ. Trimming took off 0 bases at V and 5 bases at J, with 11 bases between the two ends. This CDR3 has 15 amino acids.

This clone is a singleton in its sample. The V gene is TRBV18, the J gene TRBJ2-7; 11 bases fit TRBD2. Germline CDR1 reads KGHSH; CDR2 reads LQKENI. V gave up 5 bases and J gave up 3 bases; unmatched junction bases: 12. The CDR3 spans 17 residues. The CDR3 bases are TGTGCCAGCTCATCTCCGACTAGCGGGGAATTGTACTACGAGCAGTACTTC. Residues: CASSSPTSGELYYEQYF.

The genes are TRBV5-1 and TRBJ1-1; a possible D gene is TRBD1 (6 bases). The CDR3 length is 14 residues. Germline V lookup: CDR1 SGHRS, CDR2 YFSETQ. Trimming cost V 4 bases and J 1 base, with 11 bases left between them. The CDR3 region is CASSQGLGNTEAFF. The CDR3 DNA reads as TGCGCCAGCAGCCAGGGGCTGGGGAACACTGAAGCTTTCTTT.

This clone was detected a few times. Other nucleotide sequences in the sample specify the same CDR3. This sequence joins TRBV3-1 (or the pseudogene TRBV3-2) and TRBJ2-5; D remains unclear. Per the germline V gene, CDR1 is LGHDT and CDR2 is YNNKEL (reference sequence). With 6 bases removed from V and 2 bases from J, the gap between germline ends came to 7 bases. The CDR3 has 12 amino acids. CDR3 in DNA: TGTGCCAGCAGAGATAGACAAGAGACCCAGTACTTC. Residues: CASRDRQETQYF.

The V gene is TRBV11-2, the J gene TRBJ2-1; D is undetermined. In germline, CDR1 is SGHAT, CDR2 FQNNGV. V lost 5 bases, J lost 4 bases, and 12 bases lay in between. This CDR3 comprises 14 residues. In nucleotides, the CDR3 is TGTGCCAGCAGCCCTCAAACGGGTTACAATGAGCAGTTCTTC. Translating gives CASSPQTGYNEQFF.

The chain employs TRBV14 and TRBJ2-1; tentatively, D is TRBD2 (6 bases). The V end lost 4 bases, the J end lost 9 bases, and 19 bases lay between the germline ends. The CDR3 length is 15 residues. CDR1 and CDR2 (germline): SGHDN, FVKESK. In nucleotides, the CDR3 is TGTGCCAGCAGCCCCTTATCGGGGGTATCTAGTGAGCAGTTCTTC. As protein: CASSPLSGVSSEQFF.

This clone was counted a few times. V gene TRBV6-5 combines with J gene TRBJ1-1; D is unresolved. V was shortened by 6 bases and J by 1 base, with 15 bases between the two germline ends. The germline V gene encodes CDR1 MNHEY and CDR2 SVGAGI. There are 15 residues in the CDR3. The CDR3 is CASRDSGLGNTEAFF. The DNA of the CDR3 is TGTGCCAGCAGAGATTCAGGACTGGGGAACACTGAAGCTTTCTTT.

This clone showed up just a few times. Additional DNA sequences in this sample encode the identical CDR3. The chain carries TRBV14 and TRBJ1-2, with TRBD1 as a possible D gene (5 bases). Germline values: CDR1 SGHDN, CDR2 FVKESK. Trimming left V 0 bases short and J 4 bases short, with 9 bases between. The CDR3 length is 14 residues. CDR3 sequence reads: CASSQERGPYGYTF. CDR3 in DNA: TGTGCCAGCAGCCAAGAGCGGGGCCCCTATGGCTACACCTTC.

The chain has TRBV5-6 and TRBJ2-2; D gene ambiguous. Trimming took 4 bases from V and 6 from J, leaving 16 bases between them. The CDR3 runs to 15 residues. Germline V gene lookup returns CDR1 SGHDT and CDR2 YYEEEE. The CDR3 DNA reads as TGTGCCAGCAGCCCGAGTCCATTAGAGTCCGGGGAGCTGTTTTTT. Protein product: CASSPSPLESGELFF.

The chain employs TRBV9 and TRBJ2-1; 9 bases agree with TRBD1. The germline gives CDR1 SGDLS, CDR2 YYNGEE. The trim removed 2 bases at V and 2 bases at J, leaving 5 bases unmatched. The CDR3 loop spans 16 amino acids. The CDR3 protein is CASSVGQGLTYNEQFF. DNA for the CDR3: TGTGCCAGCAGCGTTGGACAGGGGCTTACCTACAATGAGCAGTTCTTC.

The chain has TRBV6-5 and TRBJ1-1, with a weak D call TRBD1 (6 bases). Germline V gene sequence: CDR1 MNHEY, CDR2 SVGAGI. The ends were cut back, 5 bases at V and 0 bases at J, with 10 bases in the middle. The CDR3 sequence is 14 residues long. CDR3 DNA: TGTGCCAGCAGTATAACAGGGATGAACACTGAAGCTTTCTTT. Translation gives CASSITGMNTEAFF.

V and J are TRBV3-1 (or the pseudogene TRBV3-2) and TRBJ1-1; D might be TRBD1 (5 bases). Germline loops: CDR1 LGHDT, CDR2 YNNKEL (reference sequence). The CDR3 sequence is 16 residues long. Trimming pared 4 bases from V and 1 base from J, leaving 16 bases between. The CDR3 bases are TGTGCCAGCAGCCCACCATTGGGACTTCCGAACACTGAAGCTTTCTTT. Protein sequence: CASSPPLGLPNTEAFF.

The chain uses TRBV5-1 and TRBJ2-5; D may be TRBD1 (5 bases). Germline assignment: CDR1 SGHRS and CDR2 YFSETQ. The length of the CDR3 is 13 residues. Trimming removed 2 bases from V and 3 bases from J, with 8 bases in between. CDR3: CASSLQAEETQYF. CDR3 bases: TGCGCCAGCAGCTTACAGGCAGAAGAGACCCAGTACTTC.